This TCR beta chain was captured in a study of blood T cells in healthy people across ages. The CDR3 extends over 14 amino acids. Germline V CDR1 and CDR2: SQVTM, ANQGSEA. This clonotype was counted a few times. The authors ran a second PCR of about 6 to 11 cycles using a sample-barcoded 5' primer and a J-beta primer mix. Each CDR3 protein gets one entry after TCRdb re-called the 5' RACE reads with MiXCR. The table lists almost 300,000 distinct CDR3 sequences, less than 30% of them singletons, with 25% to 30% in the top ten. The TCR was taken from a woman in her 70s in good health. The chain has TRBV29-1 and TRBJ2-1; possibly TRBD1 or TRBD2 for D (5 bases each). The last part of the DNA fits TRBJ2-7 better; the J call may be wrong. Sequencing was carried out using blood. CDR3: CSVDTSEGRYEQYF. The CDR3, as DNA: TGCAGCGTTGATACTTCAGAGGGGCGCTACGAGCAGTACTTC.